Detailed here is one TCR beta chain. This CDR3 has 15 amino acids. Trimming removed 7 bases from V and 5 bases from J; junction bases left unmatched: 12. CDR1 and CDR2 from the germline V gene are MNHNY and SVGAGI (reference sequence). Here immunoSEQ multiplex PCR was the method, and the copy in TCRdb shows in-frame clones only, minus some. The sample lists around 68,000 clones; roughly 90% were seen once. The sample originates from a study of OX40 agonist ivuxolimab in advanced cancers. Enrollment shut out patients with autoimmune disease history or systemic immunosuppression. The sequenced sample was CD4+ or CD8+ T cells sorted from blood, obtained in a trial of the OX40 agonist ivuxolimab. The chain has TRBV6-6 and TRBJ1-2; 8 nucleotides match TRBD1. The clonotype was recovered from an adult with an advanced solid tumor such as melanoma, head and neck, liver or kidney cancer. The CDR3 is CASKSSTGGGYGYTF. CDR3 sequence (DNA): TGTGCCAGCAAGAGTTCTACAGGGGGAGGTTATGGCTACACCTTC.